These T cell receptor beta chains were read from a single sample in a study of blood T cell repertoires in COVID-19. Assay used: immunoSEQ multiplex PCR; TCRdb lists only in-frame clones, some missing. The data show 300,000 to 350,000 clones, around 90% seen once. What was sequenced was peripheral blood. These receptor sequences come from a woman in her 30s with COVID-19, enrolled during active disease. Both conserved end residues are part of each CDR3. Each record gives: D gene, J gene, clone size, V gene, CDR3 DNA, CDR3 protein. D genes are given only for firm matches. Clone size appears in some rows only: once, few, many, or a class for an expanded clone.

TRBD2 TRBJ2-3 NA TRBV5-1 TGCGCCAGCAGCTTGGCAGTAGCGGGAGGAGGCACAGATACGCAGTATTTT CASSLAVAGGGTDTQYF
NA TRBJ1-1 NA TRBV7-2 TGTGCCAGCAGCCAGGGGCCCTACAACAACACTGAAGCTTTCTTT CASSQGPYNNTEAFF
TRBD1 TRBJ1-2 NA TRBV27 TGTGCCAGCAGCTACGACAGGGTATCAGGCTACACCTTC CASSYDRVSGYTF
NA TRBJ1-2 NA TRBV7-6 TGTGCCAGCAGCTTAGAGTCTCGGGGACTTGGTGGCTACACCTTC CASSLESRGLGGYTF
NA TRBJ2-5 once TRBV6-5 TGTGCCAGCAGTTACGGTACTGGGGGGTCGCAGTACTTC CASSYGTGGSQYF
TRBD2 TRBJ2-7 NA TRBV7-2 TGTGCCAGCAGCTCCGATGGGTCTAGCGGGTGGGAGCAGTACTTC CASSSDGSSGWEQYF
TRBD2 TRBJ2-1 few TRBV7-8 TGTGCCAGCAGCTCGGGACTAGCGGGAGGGCTTGGACTGGATGAGCAGTTCTTC CASSSGLAGGLGLDEQFF
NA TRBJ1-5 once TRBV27 TGTGCCAGCAGTGGACAGAGCAATCAGCCCCAGCATTTT CASSGQSNQPQHF
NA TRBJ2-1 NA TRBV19 TGTGCCAGTAGTATAGGGCAGGCCCCGAATGAGCAGTTCTTC CASSIGQAPNEQFF
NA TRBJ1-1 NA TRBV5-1 TGCGCCAGCAGCTTGGGGACAGTTCAGAACACTGAAGCTTTCTTT CASSLGTVQNTEAFF
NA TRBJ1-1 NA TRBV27 TGTGCCAGCAGTTCCCGTTTCGGCACTGAAGCTTTCTTT CASSSRFGTEAFF
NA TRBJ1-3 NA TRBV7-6 TGTGCCAGCAGCTTAGTCCGACTCGGTAGCTCTGGAAACACCATATATTTT CASSLVRLGSSGNTIYF
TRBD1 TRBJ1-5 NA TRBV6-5 TGTGCCAGCCATTGGACAGGGGACAATCAGCCCCAGCATTTT CASHWTGDNQPQHF
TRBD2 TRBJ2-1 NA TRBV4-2 TGTGCCAGCAGCCAAGTGGCTAGCGGGAGGGGGATTTCGGGTAATGAGCAGTTCTTC CASSQVASGRGISGNEQFF
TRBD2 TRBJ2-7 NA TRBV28 TGTGCCAGCAGGACTAGCCCCCAGAGCTCCTACGAGCAGTACTTC CASRTSPQSSYEQYF
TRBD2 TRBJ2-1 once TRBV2 TGTGCCAGCAGCGGGACTAGCGGGAGTGTCGGGCAGTTCTTC CASSGTSGSVGQFF
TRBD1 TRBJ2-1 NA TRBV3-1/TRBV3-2 TGTGCCAGCAGCCGACAGGGGTCTGAGCAGTTCTTC CASSRQGSEQFF
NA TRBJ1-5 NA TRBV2 TGTGCCAGCAGTGGGGGGCCCCAGCCCCAGCATTTT CASSGGPQPQHF
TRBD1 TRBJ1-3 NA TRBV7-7 TGTGCCAGCAGCTTAGCACAGGGGGCTGGAAACACCATATATTTT CASSLAQGAGNTIYF
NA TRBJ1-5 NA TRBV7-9 TGTGCCAGCAGCTTAGGTCAGAATAGCAATCAGCCCCAGCATTTT CASSLGQNSNQPQHF
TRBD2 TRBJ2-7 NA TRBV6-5 TGTGCCAGCAGTTATCAGCGGGGCTCCTACGAGCAGTACTTC CASSYQRGSYEQYF
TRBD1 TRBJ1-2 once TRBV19 TGTGCCAGTAGTGCCGGACAGGGTCTAGCTAACTATGGCTACACCTTC CASSAGQGLANYGYTF
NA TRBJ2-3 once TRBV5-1 TGCGCCAGCAGCTTGGTCGGGGGAAGTTCAGATACGCAGTATTTT CASSLVGGSSDTQYF
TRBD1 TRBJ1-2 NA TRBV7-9 TGTGCCAGCAGCTTAGCAAGGACAGGGAAGTTTGATGGCTACACCTTC CASSLARTGKFDGYTF
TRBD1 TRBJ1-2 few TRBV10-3 TGTGCCATCAGCCGACAGGGGGGGACCGCTAACTATGGCTACACCTTC CAISRQGGTANYGYTF
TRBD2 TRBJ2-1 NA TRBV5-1 TGCGCCAGCAGCCCGACTAGCGGGATTCACAATGAGCAGTTCTTC CASSPTSGIHNEQFF
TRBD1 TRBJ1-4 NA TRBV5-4 TGTGCCAGCAGCTTCGGGACAGCTAGTAATGAAAAACTGTTTTTT CASSFGTASNEKLFF
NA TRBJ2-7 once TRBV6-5 TGTGCCAGCAGCCTGTTAGGACAGCCGACCTACGAGCAGTACTTC CASSLLGQPTYEQYF
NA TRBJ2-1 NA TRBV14 TGTGCCAGCAGCCCCCCTGAAGCCCCCCTCCCGATCGATAGCTCCTACAATGAGCAGTTCTTC CASSPPEAPLPIDSSYNEQFF
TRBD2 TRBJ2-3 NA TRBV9 TGTGCCAGCAGGAGACTAGCGGAGATCACAGATACGCAGTATTTT CASRRLAEITDTQYF
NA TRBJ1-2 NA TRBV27 TGTGCCAGCAGTTTATCAGGCAGCGGCGGAACCGGGTATGGCTACACCTTC CASSLSGSGGTGYGYTF
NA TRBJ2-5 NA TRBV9 TGTGCCAGCAGCGTAGGAGGACTTCAAGAGACCCAGTACTTC CASSVGGLQETQYF
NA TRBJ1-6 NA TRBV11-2 TGTGCCAGCAGCTCTTATTCCGCCCAGGCTCGGTCACCCCTCCACTTT CASSSYSAQARSPLHF
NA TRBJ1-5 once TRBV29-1 TGCAGCGTTGATAGGAGTTGCCATCAGCCCCAGCATTTT CSVDRSCHQPQHF
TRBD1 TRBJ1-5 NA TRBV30 TGTGCCTGGAGTGACAGGGGCGGTCAGCCCCAGCATTTT CAWSDRGGQPQHF
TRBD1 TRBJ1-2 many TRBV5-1 TGCGCCAGCAGCCCGGACAGGGGGAACTATGGCTACACCTTC CASSPDRGNYGYTF
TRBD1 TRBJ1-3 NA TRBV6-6 TGTGCCAGCAGTCCCGGACAGGAACCCTCTGGAAACACCATATATTTT CASSPGQEPSGNTIYF
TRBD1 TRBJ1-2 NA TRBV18 TGTGCCAGCTCACCACCGGAGGTCCGGGACAGCCACAACTATGGCTACACCTTC CASSPPEVRDSHNYGYTF
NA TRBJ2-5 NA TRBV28 TGTGCCAGCAGTATGCGAGGTACACTGCAAGAGACCCAGTACTTC CASSMRGTLQETQYF
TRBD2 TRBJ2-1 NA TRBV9 TGTGCCAGCAGCGTAGGCGCCAGAGGACTAGCGGAGAATGAGCAGTTCTTC CASSVGARGLAENEQFF
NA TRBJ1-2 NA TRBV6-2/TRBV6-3 TGTGCCAGCAGTTACTCTCTCGGACACTCAGCCCGTTATGGCTACACCTTC CASSYSLGHSARYGYTF
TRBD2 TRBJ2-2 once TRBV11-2 TGTGCCAGCAGCTTAGTTAGCACTAGCGGATACACCGGGGAGCTGCTTTTT CASSLVSTSGYTGELLF
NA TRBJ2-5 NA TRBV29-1 TGCAGCGTTGAGTTCCAACAAGAGACCCAGTACTTC CSVEFQQETQYF
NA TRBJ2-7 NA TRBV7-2 TGTGCCAGCAGCTTTAGAGGGCCCTCGGTCGAGCAGTACTTC CASSFRGPSVEQYF